The 3 T cell receptor beta chains below come from one sample, sequenced in a study of regulatory T cells in long-lasting Graves disease. This sample's time point: newly diagnosed GD, antithyroid drugs for less than 3 months. The TCR library was prepared using RNA isolated from PBMCs. Assembly of TCR beta libraries relied on iRepertoire HTBI primers together with Arm-PCR of CDR3 regions. MiXCR was run by TCRdb on the multiplex PCR reads, yielding one entry per CDR3 protein. This table has 450,000 to 500,000 distinct CDR3 sequences, about 16% appearing once. This sample also belongs to another study, concerning T cells in Graves' hyperthyroidism and ophthalmopathy.

The sample consisted of peripheral blood mononuclear cells (PBMCs), taken at new diagnosis, from a patient treated with antithyroid drugs. Receptor source: a man in his forties with Graves disease.

A few counts support this clonotype. This sequence joins TRBV19 and TRBJ1-2; D unresolved. Germline V gene lookup returns CDR1 LNHDA and CDR2 SQIVND (reference sequence). V lost 6 bases, J lost 4 bases, and 18 bases lay in between. There are 15 residues in the CDR3. The CDR3 spells CASRPEGRPFYGYTF. CDR3 coding DNA: TGTGCCAGTAGGCCGGAGGGCAGACCTTTCTATGGCTACACCTTC. The complete variable domain, with remaining parts taken from reference TRBV19 and TRBJ1-2, reads DGGITQSPKYLFRKEGQNVTLSCEQNLNHDAMYWYRQDPGQGLRLIYYSQIVNDFQKGDIAEGYSVSREKKESFPLTVTSAQKNPTAFYLCASRPEGRPFYGYTFGSGTRLTVV.

This clonotype was detected ten times or more. The CDR3 DNA reads TGTGCCAGCAGTCAACGGGACACCCTGGATTTGAACACTGAAGCTTTCTTT. Translation gives CASSQRDTLDLNTEAFF. The chain joins TRBV6-2 or TRBV6-3 to TRBJ1-1, with D perhaps TRBD1 (6 bases). V was pared by 5 bases and J by 0 bases, with 19 bases between. Germline lookup yields CDR1 MNHEY and CDR2 SVGEGT. The CDR3 consists of 17 residues.

Here the CDR3 reads CASSDLDYQGDTQYF. In nucleotides, the CDR3 is TGTGCCAGCAGTGATCTGGACTACCAAGGAGATACGCAGTATTTT. V gene TRBV7-2 combines with J gene TRBJ2-3; D perhaps matches TRBD2 (6 bases). Trimming left V 6 bases short and J 5 bases short, with 18 bases between. Germline-derived CDR1 and CDR2 are SGHTA and FQGNSA. CDR3 length: 15 residues.